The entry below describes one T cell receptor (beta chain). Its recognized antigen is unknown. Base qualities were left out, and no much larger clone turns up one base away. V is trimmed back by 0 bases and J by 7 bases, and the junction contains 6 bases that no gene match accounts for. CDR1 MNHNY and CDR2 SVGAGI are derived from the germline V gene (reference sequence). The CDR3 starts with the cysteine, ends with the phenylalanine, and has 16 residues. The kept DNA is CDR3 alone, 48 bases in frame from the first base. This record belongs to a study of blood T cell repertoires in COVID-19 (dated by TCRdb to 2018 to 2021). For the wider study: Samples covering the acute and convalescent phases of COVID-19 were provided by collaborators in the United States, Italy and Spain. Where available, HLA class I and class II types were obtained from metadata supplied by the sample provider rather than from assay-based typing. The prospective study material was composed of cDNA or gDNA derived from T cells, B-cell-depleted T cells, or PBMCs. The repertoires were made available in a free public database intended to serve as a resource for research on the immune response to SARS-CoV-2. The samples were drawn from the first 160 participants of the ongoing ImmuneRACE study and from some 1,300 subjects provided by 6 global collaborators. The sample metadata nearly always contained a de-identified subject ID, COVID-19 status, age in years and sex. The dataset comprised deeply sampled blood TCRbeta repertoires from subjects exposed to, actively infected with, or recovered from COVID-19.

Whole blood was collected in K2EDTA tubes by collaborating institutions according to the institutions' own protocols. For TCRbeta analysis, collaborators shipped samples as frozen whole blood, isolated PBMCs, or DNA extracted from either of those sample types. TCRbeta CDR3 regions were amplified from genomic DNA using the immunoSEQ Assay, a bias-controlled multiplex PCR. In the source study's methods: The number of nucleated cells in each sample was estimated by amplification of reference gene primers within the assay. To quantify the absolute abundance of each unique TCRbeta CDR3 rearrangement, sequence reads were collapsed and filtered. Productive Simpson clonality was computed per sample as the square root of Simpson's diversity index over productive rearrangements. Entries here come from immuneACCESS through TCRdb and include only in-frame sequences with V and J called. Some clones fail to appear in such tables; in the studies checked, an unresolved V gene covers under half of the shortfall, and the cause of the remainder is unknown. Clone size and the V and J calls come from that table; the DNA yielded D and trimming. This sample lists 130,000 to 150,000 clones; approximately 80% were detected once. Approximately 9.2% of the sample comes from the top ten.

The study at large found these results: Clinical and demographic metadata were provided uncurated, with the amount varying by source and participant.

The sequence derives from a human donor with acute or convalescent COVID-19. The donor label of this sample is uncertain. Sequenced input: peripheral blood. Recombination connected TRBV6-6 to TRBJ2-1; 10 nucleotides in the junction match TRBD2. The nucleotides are TGTGCCAGCAGTTACTCGAGCGGGGGGGCCGGGAATGAGCAGTTCTTC. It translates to CASSYSSGGAGNEQFF.